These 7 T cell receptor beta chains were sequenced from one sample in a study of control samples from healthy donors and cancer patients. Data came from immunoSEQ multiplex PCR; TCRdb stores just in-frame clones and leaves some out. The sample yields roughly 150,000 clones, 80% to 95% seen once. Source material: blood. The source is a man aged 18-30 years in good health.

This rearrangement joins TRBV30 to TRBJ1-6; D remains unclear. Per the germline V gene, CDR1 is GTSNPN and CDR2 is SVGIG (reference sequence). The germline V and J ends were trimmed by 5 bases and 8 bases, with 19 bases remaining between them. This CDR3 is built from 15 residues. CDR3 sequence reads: CAWSFGRGKDSPLHF. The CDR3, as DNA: TGTGCCTGGTCTTTTGGGCGGGGTAAGGATTCACCCCTCCACTTT.

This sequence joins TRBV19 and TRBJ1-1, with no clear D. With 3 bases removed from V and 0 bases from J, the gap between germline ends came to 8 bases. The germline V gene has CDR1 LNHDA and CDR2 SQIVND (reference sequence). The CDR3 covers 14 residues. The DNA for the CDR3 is TGTGCCAGTAGTATCGGTCGGCTGAACACTGAAGCTTTCTTT. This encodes CASSIGRLNTEAFF.

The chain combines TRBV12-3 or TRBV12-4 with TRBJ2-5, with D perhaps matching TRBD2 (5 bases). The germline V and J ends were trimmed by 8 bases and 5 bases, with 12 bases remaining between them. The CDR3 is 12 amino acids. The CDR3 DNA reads TGTGCCAGCCTGGGAGTTGGCGAGACCCAGTACTTC. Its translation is CASLGVGETQYF.

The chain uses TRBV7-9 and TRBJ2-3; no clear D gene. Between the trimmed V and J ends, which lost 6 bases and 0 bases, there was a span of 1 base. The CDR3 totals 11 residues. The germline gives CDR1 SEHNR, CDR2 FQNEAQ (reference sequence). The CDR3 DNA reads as TGTGCCAGCAGTAGCACAGATACGCAGTATTTT. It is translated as CASSSTDTQYF.

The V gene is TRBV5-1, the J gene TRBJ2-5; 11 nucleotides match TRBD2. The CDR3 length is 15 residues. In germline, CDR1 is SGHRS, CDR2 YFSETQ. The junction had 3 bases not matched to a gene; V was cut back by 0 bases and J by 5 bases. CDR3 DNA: TGCGCCAGCAGCTTGGTGGGACTAGCGGCCGAGACCCAGTACTTC. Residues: CASSLVGLAAETQYF.

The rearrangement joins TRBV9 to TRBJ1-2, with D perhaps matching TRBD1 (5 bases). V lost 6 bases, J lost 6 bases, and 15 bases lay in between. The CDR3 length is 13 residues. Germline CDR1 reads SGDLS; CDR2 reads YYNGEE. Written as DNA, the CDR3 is TGTGCCAGCACCAAGACAGACATGCATGGCTACACCTTC. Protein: CASTKTDMHGYTF.

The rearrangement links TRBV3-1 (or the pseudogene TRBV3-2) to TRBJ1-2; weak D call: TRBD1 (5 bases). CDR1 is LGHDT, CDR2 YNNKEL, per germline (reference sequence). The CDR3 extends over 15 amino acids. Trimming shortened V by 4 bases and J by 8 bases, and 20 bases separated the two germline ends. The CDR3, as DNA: TGTGCCAGCAGCCTCAGCGGGGGGTCGGCAGAAGGCTACACCTTC. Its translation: CASSLSGGSAEGYTF.